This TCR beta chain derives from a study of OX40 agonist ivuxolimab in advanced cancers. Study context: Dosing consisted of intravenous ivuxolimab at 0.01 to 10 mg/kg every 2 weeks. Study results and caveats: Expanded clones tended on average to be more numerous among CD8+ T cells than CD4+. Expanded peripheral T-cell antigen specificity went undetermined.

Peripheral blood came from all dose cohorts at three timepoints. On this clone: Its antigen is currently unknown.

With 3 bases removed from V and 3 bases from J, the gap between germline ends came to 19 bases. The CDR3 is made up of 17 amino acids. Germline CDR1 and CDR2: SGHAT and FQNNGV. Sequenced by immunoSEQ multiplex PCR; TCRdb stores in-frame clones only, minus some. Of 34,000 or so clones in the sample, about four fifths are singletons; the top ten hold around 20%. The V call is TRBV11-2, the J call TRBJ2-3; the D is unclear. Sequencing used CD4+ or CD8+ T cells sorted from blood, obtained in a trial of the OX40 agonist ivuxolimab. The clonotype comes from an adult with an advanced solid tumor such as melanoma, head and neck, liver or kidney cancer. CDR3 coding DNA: TGTGCCAGCAGCTTGCTTCGGTCCTTCTGGGTGACAGATACGCAGTATTTT. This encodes CASSLLRSFWVTDTQYF.